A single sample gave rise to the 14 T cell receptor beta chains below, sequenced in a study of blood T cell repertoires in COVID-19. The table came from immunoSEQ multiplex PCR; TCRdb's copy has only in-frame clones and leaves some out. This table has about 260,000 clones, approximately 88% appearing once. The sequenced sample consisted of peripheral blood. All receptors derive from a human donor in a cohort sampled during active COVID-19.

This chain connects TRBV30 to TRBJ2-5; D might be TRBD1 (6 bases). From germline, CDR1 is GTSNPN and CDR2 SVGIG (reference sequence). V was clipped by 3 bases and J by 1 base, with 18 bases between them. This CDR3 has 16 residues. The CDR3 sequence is CAWRRLDSSRQETQYF. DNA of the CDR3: TGTGCCTGGAGGCGCCTGGACAGTAGTCGCCAAGAGACCCAGTACTTC.

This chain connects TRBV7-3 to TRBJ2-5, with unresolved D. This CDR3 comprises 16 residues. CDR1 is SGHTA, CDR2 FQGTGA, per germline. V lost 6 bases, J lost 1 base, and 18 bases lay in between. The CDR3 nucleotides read TGTGCCAGCAGTTCTGTCCGAGCTTCTGGCCAAGAGACCCAGTACTTC. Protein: CASSSVRASGQETQYF.

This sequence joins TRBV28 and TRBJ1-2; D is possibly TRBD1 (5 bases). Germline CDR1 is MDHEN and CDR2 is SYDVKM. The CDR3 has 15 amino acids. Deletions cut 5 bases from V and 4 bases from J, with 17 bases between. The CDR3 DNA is TGTGCCAGCAGTCTCGGGGGAGTGGGGCTCTATGGCTACACCTTC. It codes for CASSLGGVGLYGYTF.

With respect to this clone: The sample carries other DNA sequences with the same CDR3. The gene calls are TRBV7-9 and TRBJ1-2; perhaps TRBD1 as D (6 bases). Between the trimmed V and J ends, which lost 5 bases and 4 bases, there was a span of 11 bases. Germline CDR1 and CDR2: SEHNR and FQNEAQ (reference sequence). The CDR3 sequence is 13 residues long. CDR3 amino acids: CASSLRDIYGYTF. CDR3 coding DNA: TGTGCCAGCAGCCTCCGGGACATCTATGGCTACACCTTC.

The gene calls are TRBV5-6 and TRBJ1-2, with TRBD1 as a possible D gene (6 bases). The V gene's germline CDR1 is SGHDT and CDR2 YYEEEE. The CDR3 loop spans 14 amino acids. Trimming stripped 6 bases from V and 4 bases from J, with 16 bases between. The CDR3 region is CASTADRRGYGYTF. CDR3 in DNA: TGTGCCAGCACCGCAGACAGGAGAGGCTATGGCTACACCTTC.

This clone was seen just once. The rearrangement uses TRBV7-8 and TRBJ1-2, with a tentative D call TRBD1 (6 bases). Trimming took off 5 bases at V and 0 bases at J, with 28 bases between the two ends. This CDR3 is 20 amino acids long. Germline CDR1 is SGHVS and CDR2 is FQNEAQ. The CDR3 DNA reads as TGTGCCAGCAGCCCGCGGACAGTTAATGTCGTTCATCGCGCTAACTATGGCTACACCTTC. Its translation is CASSPRTVNVVHRANYGYTF.

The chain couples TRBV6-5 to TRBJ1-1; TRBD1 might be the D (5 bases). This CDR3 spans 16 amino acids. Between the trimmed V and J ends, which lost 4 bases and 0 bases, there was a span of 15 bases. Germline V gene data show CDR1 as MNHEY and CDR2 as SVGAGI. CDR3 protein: CASSLSRTRLNTEAFF. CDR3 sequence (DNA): TGTGCCAGCAGTTTATCCCGGACACGGTTGAACACTGAAGCTTTCTTT.

CDR3 loop: CSVWTPNTEAFF. In DNA form, the CDR3 reads TGCAGCGTTTGGACACCCAACACTGAAGCTTTCTTT. The genes are TRBV29-1 and TRBJ1-1, with a tentative D call TRBD1 (5 bases). CDR3 size: 12 residues. The ends were cut back, 5 bases at V and 2 bases at J, with 9 bases in the middle. Germline CDR1 and CDR2: SQVTM and ANQGSEA.

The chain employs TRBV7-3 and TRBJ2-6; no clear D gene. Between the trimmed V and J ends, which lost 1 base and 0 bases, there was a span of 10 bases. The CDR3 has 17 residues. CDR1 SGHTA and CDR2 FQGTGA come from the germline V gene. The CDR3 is CASSLRSWNSGANVLTF. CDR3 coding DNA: TGTGCCAGCAGCTTAAGGAGTTGGAACTCTGGGGCCAACGTCCTGACTTTC. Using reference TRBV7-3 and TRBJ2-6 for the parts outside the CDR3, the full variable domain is GAGVSQTPSNKVTEKGKYVELRCDPISGHTALYWYRQSLGQGPEFLIYFQGTGAADDSGLPNDRFFAVRPEGSVSTLKIQRTERGDSAVYLCASSLRSWNSGANVLTFGAGSRLTVL.

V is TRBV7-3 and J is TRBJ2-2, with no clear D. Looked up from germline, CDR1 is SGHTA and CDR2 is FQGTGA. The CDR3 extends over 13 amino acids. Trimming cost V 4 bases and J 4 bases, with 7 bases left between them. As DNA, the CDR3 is TGTGCCAGCAGCTGGGCCGGCACCGGGGAGCTGTTTTTT. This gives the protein CASSWAGTGELFF. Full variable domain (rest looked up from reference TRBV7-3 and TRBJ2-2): GAGVSQTPSNKVTEKGKYVELRCDPISGHTALYWYRQSLGQGPEFLIYFQGTGAADDSGLPNDRFFAVRPEGSVSTLKIQRTERGDSAVYLCASSWAGTGELFFGEGSRLTVL.

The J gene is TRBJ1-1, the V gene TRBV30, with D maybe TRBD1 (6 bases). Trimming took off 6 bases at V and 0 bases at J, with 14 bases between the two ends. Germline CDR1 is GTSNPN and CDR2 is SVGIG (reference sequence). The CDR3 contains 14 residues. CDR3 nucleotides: TGTGCCTGTCAGAGGGGGATCATGAACACTGAAGCTTTCTTT. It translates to CACQRGIMNTEAFF.

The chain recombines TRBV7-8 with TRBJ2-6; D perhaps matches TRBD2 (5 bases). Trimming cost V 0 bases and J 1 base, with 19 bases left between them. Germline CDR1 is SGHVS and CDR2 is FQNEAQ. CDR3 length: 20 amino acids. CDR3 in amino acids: CASSLAISGSLLSGANVLTF. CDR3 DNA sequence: TGTGCCAGCAGCTTAGCGATCTCGGGGTCTCTCTTGTCTGGGGCCAACGTCCTGACTTTC.

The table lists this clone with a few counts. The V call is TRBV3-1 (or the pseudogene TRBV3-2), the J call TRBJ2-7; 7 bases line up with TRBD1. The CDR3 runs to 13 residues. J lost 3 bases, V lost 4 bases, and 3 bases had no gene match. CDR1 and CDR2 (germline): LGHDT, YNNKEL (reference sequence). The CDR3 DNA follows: TGTGCCAGCAGCCCTTGGGACAGCTACGAGCAGTACTTC. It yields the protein CASSPWDSYEQYF.

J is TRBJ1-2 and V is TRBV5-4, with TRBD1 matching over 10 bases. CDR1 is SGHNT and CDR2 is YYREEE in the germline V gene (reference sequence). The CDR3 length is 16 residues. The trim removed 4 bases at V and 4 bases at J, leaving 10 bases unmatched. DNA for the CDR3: TGTGCCAGCAGCAAATCAACCGGGACAGGGGCCTATGGCTACACCTTC. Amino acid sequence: CASSKSTGTGAYGYTF.